This TCR beta chain was retrieved from a study of vaccination effects on CD4 cells after COVID-19. General study results and limits: Marked clonal contraction of both clone types appeared late after vaccination. There was only 1 of 255 vaccine-induced clones in healthy vaccinees that cross-reacted with common cold coronaviruses.

Before sequencing took place, the ViraFEST assay used viral peptide pools to expand antigen-specific CD4+ T cells. Following culture for under 12 days, CD4+ T cells were isolated. No vaccinee had earlier SARS-CoV-2 infection, and nucleocapsid antibodies were negative. PBMC cultures contained about 1.9 million cells per well, roughly 10 IU/ml IL-2 and around 9.6 ug/ml peptides. Regarding this clone: What it binds is unknown.

The protocol was immunoSEQ multiplex PCR, while the TCRdb copy is restricted to in-frame clones and leaves out a portion. Seen here are some 79,000 clones, roughly 74% observed once, and the top ten hold approximately 1.7%. The V end was cut by 6 bases, the J end by 1 base, with 9 bases between. The CDR3 runs 13 residues. Germline CDR1 and CDR2: MNHEY and SVGAGI. This chain connects TRBV6-5 to TRBJ1-2; D remains unclear. The sample here was CD4+ T cells from PBMCs cultured with HCoV-229E spike peptides, taken before COVID-19 vaccination. The sequence was obtained from a human donor who received a COVID-19 vaccine. CDR3 DNA: TGTGCCAGCAGGGGGTCGCTTAACTATGGCTACACCTTC. Its translation: CASRGSLNYGYTF.